This T cell receptor (beta chain) was retrieved from a study of cytomegalovirus exposure and HLA in healthy donors. The germline V gene encodes CDR1 LNHDA and CDR2 SQIVND (reference sequence). Trimming cost V 6 bases and J 2 bases; bases outside gene matches: 12. The CDR3 covers 16 residues. This clone was counted a few times. The PCR was carried out with 60 Vbeta primers and 13 Jbeta primers. Method: immunoSEQ multiplex PCR; TCRdb's copy keeps in-frame clones and lacks some. The table records about 100,000 clones, 85% of them present only once. The gene calls are TRBV19 and TRBJ1-1; 7 positions match TRBD1. The clonotype comes from a man under 40 in good health and CMV-seronegative. The sample consisted of PBMCs. The CDR3 loop is CASSKTWDRSNTEAFF. Written as DNA, the CDR3 is TGTGCCAGTAGCAAAACCTGGGACAGATCTAACACTGAAGCTTTCTTT.